One and the same sample provided the 10 T cell receptor beta chains below, sequenced in a study of blood T cell repertoires in COVID-19. Assay: immunoSEQ multiplex PCR; the TCRdb copy retains only in-frame clones and omits some. The sample carries some 490,000 clones, 70% to 90% recorded once. Source material: PBMCs or T cells enriched from blood (not recorded which). Every receptor here comes from a woman in her sixties who had recovered from COVID-19.

The rearrangement joins TRBV11-3 to TRBJ1-3; 7 bases align to TRBD1. Trimming at V came to 5 bases and at J to 1 base, leaving 5 bases not matched to a gene. Germline loops: CDR1 SGHNT, CDR2 YENEEA. This CDR3 contains 15 residues. CDR3 DNA sequence: TGTGCCAGCAGCACCCCGACAGGGTCTGGAAACACCATATATTTT. Translating gives CASSTPTGSGNTIYF.

The chain couples TRBV2 to TRBJ1-5, with D tentatively TRBD1 (5 bases). The CDR3 covers 15 residues. V was cut by 3 bases and J by 1 base, with 10 bases left in between. CDR1 SNHLY and CDR2 FYNNEI come from the germline V gene. In DNA, the CDR3 is TGTGCCAGCAGTGAGGGGGGTCTCAGCAATCAGCCCCAGCATTTT. It yields the protein CASSEGGLSNQPQHF.

This clone was seen only once. The chain is built from TRBV29-1 and TRBJ2-5, with D unresolved. This CDR3 has 11 residues. Germline assignment: CDR1 SQVTM and CDR2 ANQGSEA. V dropped 5 bases and J dropped 3 bases, with 7 bases sitting between them. CDR3 in amino acids: CSVRTEETQYF. The CDR3 DNA is TGCAGCGTTCGAACAGAAGAGACCCAGTACTTC.

This chain joins TRBV6-6 and TRBJ2-5; TRBD1 aligns across 9 bases. The ends lost 4 bases at V and 3 bases at J; junction bases unmatched: 6. Looked up from germline, CDR1 is MNHNY and CDR2 is SVGAGI (reference sequence). The CDR3 is 15 residues long. This CDR3 reads CASSSTTGGKETQYF. In nucleotides, the CDR3 is TGTGCCAGCAGTTCCACGACAGGGGGGAAAGAGACCCAGTACTTC.

This sequence joins TRBV6-6 and TRBJ2-7; 9 nucleotides agree with TRBD2. The CDR3 has 15 amino acids. Trimming removed 2 bases from V and 3 bases from J; junction bases left unmatched: 5. Per germline, CDR1 MNHNY and CDR2 SVGAGI (reference sequence). CDR3 in amino acids: CASSYERGVFYEQYF. The CDR3 DNA reads as TGTGCCAGCAGTTACGAGCGGGGGGTATTCTACGAGCAGTACTTC.

The J gene is TRBJ2-1, the V gene TRBV27; the match to TRBD2 covers 7 bases. This CDR3 has 11 residues. The germline V gene encodes CDR1 MNHEY and CDR2 SMNVEV (reference sequence). V trimming: 5 bases; J trimming: 9 bases; junction bases outside the gene matches: 1. The CDR3 DNA follows: TGTGCCAGCAGTACGGGGGGTGAGCAGTTCTTC. This translates into CASSTGGEQFF.

A note on this clone: At the DNA level, this CDR3 is encoded by other sequences in the same sample as well. The rearrangement joins TRBV6-6 to TRBJ1-1, with unresolved D. In germline, CDR1 is MNHNY, CDR2 SVGAGI (reference sequence). This CDR3 spans 13 amino acids. Trimming shortened V by 5 bases and J by 2 bases, and 9 bases separated the two germline ends. The CDR3 DNA follows: TGTGCCAGCAGTCCGACGGGAAACACTGAAGCTTTCTTT. This encodes CASSPTGNTEAFF.

The chain uses TRBV11-3 and TRBJ2-7, with 9 bases that match TRBD2. Trimming removed 5 bases from V and 2 bases from J; junction bases left unmatched: 7. CDR3 length equals 15 residues. Per germline, CDR1 SGHNT and CDR2 YENEEA. The chain's CDR3 is CASSSSGGQTYEQYF. As DNA, the CDR3 is TGTGCCAGCAGCAGTAGCGGGGGCCAAACCTACGAGCAGTACTTC. Together with reference TRBV11-3 and TRBJ2-7, the CDR3 gives the full variable domain: EAGVVQSPRYKIIEKKQPVAFWCNPISGHNTLYWYLQNLGQGPELLIRYENEEAVDDSQLPKDRFSAERLKGVDSTLKIQPAELGDSAVYLCASSSSGGQTYEQYFGPGTRLTVT.

V and J are TRBV10-3 and TRBJ1-5, with D possibly TRBD1 on 5 matching bases. The CDR3 runs to 15 residues. Trimming took off 2 bases at V and 3 bases at J, with 11 bases between the two ends. CDR1 ENHRY and CDR2 SYGVKD come from the germline V gene. The CDR3 bases are TGTGCCATCAGTGAGAAAGGGGTTAACAATCAGCCCCAGCATTTT. This encodes CAISEKGVNNQPQHF.

The chain joins TRBV7-9 to TRBJ1-6, with TRBD1 matching 10 bases. J gave up 7 bases and V 5 bases, and 14 bases lay outside the gene matches. Per germline, CDR1 SEHNR and CDR2 FQNEAQ (reference sequence). This CDR3 region has 18 residues. CDR3 in DNA: TGTGCCAGCAGCCCATATGGGACAGGGGAGGTAAAGAATTCACCCCTCCACTTT. It is translated as CASSPYGTGEVKNSPLHF.